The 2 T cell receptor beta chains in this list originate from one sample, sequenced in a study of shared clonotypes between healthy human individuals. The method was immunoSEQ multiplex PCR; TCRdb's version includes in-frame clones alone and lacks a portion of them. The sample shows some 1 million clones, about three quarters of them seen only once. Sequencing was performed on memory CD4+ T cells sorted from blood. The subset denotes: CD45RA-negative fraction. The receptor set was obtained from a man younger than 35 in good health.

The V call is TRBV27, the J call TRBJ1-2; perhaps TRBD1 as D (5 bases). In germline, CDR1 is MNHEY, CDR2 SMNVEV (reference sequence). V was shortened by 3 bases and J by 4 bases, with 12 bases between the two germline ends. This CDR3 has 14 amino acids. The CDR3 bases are TGTGCCAGCAGTTTTGTCCAGGGATTCTATGGCTACACCTTC. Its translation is CASSFVQGFYGYTF.

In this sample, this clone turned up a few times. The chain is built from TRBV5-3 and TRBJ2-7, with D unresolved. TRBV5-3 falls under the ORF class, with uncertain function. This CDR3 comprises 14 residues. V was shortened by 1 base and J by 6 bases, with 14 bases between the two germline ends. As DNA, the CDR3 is TGTGCCAGAAGCTTGAGCTGGCACAACCTCGAGCAGTACTTC. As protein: CARSLSWHNLEQYF.